A few counts support the clone carrying this T cell receptor (beta chain). As the template, RNA transcripts were used to amplify TCR beta CDR3 regions. RT-PCR was first run with HTBI primers, then multiplex PCR in a second round. Using its own MiXCR run on the multiplex PCR reads, TCRdb lists one record per CDR3 protein. The sample holds some 1.1 million distinct CDR3 sequences, about 40% seen once. The data stem from a study of Graves' ophthalmopathy and Graves' hyperthyroidism. The CDR3 sequence is 11 residues long. V was pared by 0 bases and J by 9 bases, with 8 bases between. Germline-derived CDR1 and CDR2 are SQVTM and ANQGSEA.

The TCR originated in an adult man with Graves' hyperthyroidism. The chain employs TRBV29-1 and TRBJ1-2; D gene unclear. Sequencing input: peripheral blood or thyroid tissue (not recorded which). The CDR3 coding sequence is TGCAGCGTTGAAGATCGGGGAAGCTACACCTTC. The encoded protein is CSVEDRGSYTF.